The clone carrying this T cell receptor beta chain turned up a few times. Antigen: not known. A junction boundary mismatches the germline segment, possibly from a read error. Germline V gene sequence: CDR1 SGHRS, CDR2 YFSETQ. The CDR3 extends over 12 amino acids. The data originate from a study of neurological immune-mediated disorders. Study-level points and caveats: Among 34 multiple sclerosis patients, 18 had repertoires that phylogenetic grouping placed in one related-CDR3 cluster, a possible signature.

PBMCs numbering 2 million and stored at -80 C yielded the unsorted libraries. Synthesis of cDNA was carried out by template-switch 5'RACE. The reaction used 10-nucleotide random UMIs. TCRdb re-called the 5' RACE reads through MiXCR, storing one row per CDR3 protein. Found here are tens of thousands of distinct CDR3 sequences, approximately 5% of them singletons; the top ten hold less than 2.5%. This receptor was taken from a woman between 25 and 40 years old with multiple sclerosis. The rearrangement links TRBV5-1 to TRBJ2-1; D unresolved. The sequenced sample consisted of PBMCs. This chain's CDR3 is CDSSMDRNEQFF. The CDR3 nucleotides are TGCGACAGCAGCATGGACCGCAATGAGCAGTTCTTC.